This entry lists 28 T cell receptor beta chains sequenced from one sample in a study of T cells in Graves' hyperthyroidism and ophthalmopathy. It was RNA transcripts that yielded the amplified TCR beta CDR3 regions. The HTBI primer set drove a first-round RT-PCR of the TCR CDR3. TCRdb recomputed calls from the multiplex PCR reads with MiXCR, one row per CDR3 protein. Here the sample spans more than 500,000 distinct CDR3 sequences, 16% being singletons. The sequenced sample consisted of blood. These receptors originate from a woman under 40 with Graves' ophthalmopathy.

Ten or more counts support this clonotype. V is TRBV3-1 and J is TRBJ1-2; tentatively, D is TRBD1 (6 bases). In germline, CDR1 is LGHDT, CDR2 YNNKEL (reference sequence). Between the trimmed V and J ends, which lost 3 bases and 3 bases, there was a span of 11 bases. The CDR3 is 14 residues long. CDR3 amino acids: CASSQRGSDYGYTF. The CDR3 nucleotides read TGTGCCAGCAGCCAGAGGGGGTCGGACTATGGCTACACCTTC.

This clonotype turned up a few times. This chain uses TRBV4-2 with TRBJ2-7; no reliable D call. The ends were cut back, 3 bases at V and 1 base at J, with 16 bases in the middle. Germline values: CDR1 LGHNA, CDR2 YNFKEQ. CDR3 length: 16 amino acids. CDR3 sequence: CASSQDAAAESYEQYF. The CDR3 DNA reads TGTGCCAGCAGCCAGGACGCCGCGGCGGAATCCTACGAGCAGTACTTC.

Concerning this clonotype: This may be a read error, as it is one base from a much larger clone. The chain links TRBV20-1 to TRBJ1-1; TRBD1 is a possible D gene (6 bases). The germline CDR1 and CDR2 sequences are DFQATT and SNEGSKA (reference sequence). Between the trimmed V and J ends, which lost 5 bases and 3 bases, there was a span of 13 bases. The CDR3 spans 13 residues. In DNA, the CDR3 is TGCAGTGCTGGAACTAGGGGGTACACTGAAGCTTTCTTT. Amino acid sequence: CSAGTRGYTEAFF.

This clonotype was picked up many times. The chain uses TRBV27 and TRBJ2-1; TRBD2 matches 7 bases. The CDR3 runs 14 residues. The germline gives CDR1 MNHEY, CDR2 SMNVEV (reference sequence). Losses at the gene ends were 7 bases for V and 6 bases for J; bases not matched to a gene: 9. This CDR3 reads CASTVSGAFNEQFF. CDR3 sequence (DNA): TGTGCCAGCACGGTGAGCGGGGCGTTCAATGAGCAGTTCTTC.

Points on this clonotype: This clone may be a read error of a much larger clone one base away. This chain links TRBV15 with TRBJ2-1; D perhaps matches TRBD2 (6 bases). Looked up from germline, CDR1 is LNHNV and CDR2 is YYDKDF (reference sequence). CDR3 size: 15 residues. The CDR3 DNA reads as TGTGCCACCAGCGTTTGGAGGGACTCGTACAATGAGCGGTTCTTC. This encodes CATSVWRDSYNERFF.

At least ten counts were recorded for this clonotype. V usage is TRBV12-3 or TRBV12-4 and J usage is TRBJ2-3; weak D call: TRBD1 (6 bases). The CDR3 loop spans 16 amino acids. The V gene lost 6 bases and the J gene lost 0 bases, with 16 bases spanning the gap. CDR3 bases: TGTGCCAGCAGCCCGACAGGTTGGGGGAGCACAGATACGCAGTATTTT. Its translation: CASSPTGWGSTDTQYF.

This clonotype has only a few counts. The chain uses TRBV6-5 and TRBJ2-2; D possibly matches TRBD1 or TRBD2 (5 bases each). The CDR3 extends over 17 amino acids. Per germline, CDR1 MNHEY and CDR2 SVGAGI. V dropped 2 bases and J dropped 3 bases, with 16 bases sitting between them. CDR3 protein: CASSYPRGWDDTGELFF. The CDR3 DNA is TGTGCCAGCAGTTACCCAAGAGGATGGGACGACACCGGGGAGCTGTTTTTT.

Many counts were recorded for this clonotype. The chain combines TRBV20-1 with TRBJ2-7; TRBD2 matches at 7 bases. CDR1 and CDR2 (germline): DFQATT, SNEGSKA (reference sequence). This CDR3 region has 14 residues. The junction had 11 bases not matched to a gene; V was cut back by 3 bases and J by 6 bases. CDR3 nucleotide sequence: TGCAGTGCTAGGTCGACTGGCGGGAGAGGCGAGCAGTACTTC. Protein: CSARSTGGRGEQYF.

This clonotype was observed at least ten times. The DNA of the CDR3 is TGTGCCAGCAACCTAGGATTCTCGAGCGGTACGCAGTATTTT. This gives the protein CASNLGFSSGTQYF. This sequence joins TRBV7-8 and TRBJ2-3; tentative D call: TRBD2 (5 bases). V lost 7 bases and J lost 8, with 19 bases in between. Germline-derived CDR1 and CDR2 are SGHVS and FQNEAQ. The CDR3 is 14 amino acids.

This clonotype was seen at least ten times. This CDR3 reads CASRKKPVTEQYF. In DNA, the CDR3 is TGTGCCAGCAGGAAGAAACCGGTAACTGAGCAGTACTTC. The V call is TRBV28, the J call TRBJ2-7; D ambiguous. Between the trimmed V and J ends, which lost 6 bases and 7 bases, there was a span of 16 bases. Germline values: CDR1 MDHEN, CDR2 SYDVKM. This CDR3 contains 13 residues.

The sample holds many counts of this clonotype. The V call is TRBV12-3 or TRBV12-4, the J call TRBJ2-7; D gene uncertain. The length of the CDR3 is 15 residues. V was clipped by 0 bases and J by 6 bases, with 15 bases between them. The CDR3 bases are TGTGCCAGCAGTTTAGCGGGTCGCATGGGTCCCGAGCAGTACTTC. Encoded protein: CASSLAGRMGPEQYF.

This clonotype was observed many times. In DNA, the CDR3 is TGTGCCAGCAGCCATGGGCCTAGCACTCGTGGGGATGAGCAGTTCTTC. Translating it yields CASSHGPSTRGDEQFF. This rearrangement joins TRBV3-2 to TRBJ2-1; the table's D call of TRBD2 was not tested on the DNA. TRBV3-2 is flagged as a pseudogene. The CDR3 has 16 residues.

There are many counts of this clonotype. The chain is built from TRBV20-1 and TRBJ2-7; no clear D gene. Germline-derived CDR1 and CDR2 are DFQATT and SNEGSKA (reference sequence). The CDR3 consists of 13 residues. V gave up 0 bases and J gave up 1 base, with 7 bases separating them. For the CDR3, the DNA is TGCAGTGCTAGAGATCCTGGGTCCTACGAGCAGTACTTC. It codes for CSARDPGSYEQYF.

This clonotype was seen at least ten times. The genes are TRBV5-5 and TRBJ2-7, with 7 bases aligning to TRBD2. The V segment lost 4 bases and the J segment 5 bases; nucleotides outside the gene matches: 6. Germline CDR1 reads SGHKS; CDR2 reads YYEKEE (reference sequence). This CDR3 is 13 amino acids long. The CDR3 protein is CASSLAVPDEQYF. The CDR3, as DNA: TGTGCCAGCAGCCTAGCGGTCCCGGACGAGCAGTACTTC.

There are many counts of this clonotype. CDR3 coding DNA: TGCAGTGCTAGTGGCAGGGTGGTGGGGAACACTGAAGCTTTCTTT. Amino acids: CSASGRVVGNTEAFF. The chain employs TRBV20-1 and TRBJ1-1; tentatively, D is TRBD1 (5 bases). V was pared by 3 bases and J by 1 base, with 15 bases between. The CDR3 has 15 amino acids. Germline CDR1 and CDR2: DFQATT and SNEGSKA (reference sequence).

This clonotype was found a few times. The J gene is TRBJ2-2, the V gene TRBV11-1; D is possibly TRBD1 (6 bases). The CDR3 extends over 13 amino acids. Trimming stripped 5 bases from V and 7 bases from J, with 11 bases between. CDR1 SGHAT and CDR2 FQDESV come from the germline V gene (reference sequence). Here the CDR3 DNA reads TGTGCCAGCAGCGTCCAGGGGATCGGGGAGCTGTTTTTT. Its translation: CASSVQGIGELFF.

This clonotype has at least ten counts. The gene calls are TRBV3-1 and TRBJ1-1; 7 bases are a match to TRBD1. With V trimmed by 4 bases and J by 3 bases, 2 bases remained unmatched. Looked up from germline, CDR1 is LGHDT and CDR2 is YNNKEL (reference sequence). The length of the CDR3 is 13 residues. This chain's CDR3 is CASSRQGDTEAFF. The CDR3 coding sequence is TGTGCCAGCAGCCGACAGGGAGACACTGAAGCTTTCTTT.

This clonotype was recorded at least ten times. The rearrangement links TRBV7-2 to TRBJ2-1, with D possibly being TRBD2 (6 bases). V was trimmed by 11 bases and J by 4 bases, leaving 15 bases between them. Germline lookup yields CDR1 SGHTA and CDR2 FQGNSA. This CDR3 contains 13 residues. The CDR3 sequence is CACGAGVYNEQFF. Written as DNA, the CDR3 is TGTGCCTGCGGGGCAGGCGTATACAATGAGCAGTTCTTC.

This clonotype was seen more than once but under ten times. The gene calls are TRBV24-1 and TRBJ2-1; 9 bases agree with TRBD1. CDR1 is KGHDR and CDR2 is SFDVKD in the germline V gene. V shed 1 base and J 2 bases; nucleotides not matched to a gene: 5. The CDR3 is 17 amino acids. CDR3 in amino acids: CATSDFRGTGTYNEQFF. The DNA of the CDR3 is TGTGCCACCAGTGATTTTAGGGGGACAGGGACCTACAATGAGCAGTTCTTC.

V usage is TRBV27 and J usage is TRBJ1-1; 7 bases are shared with TRBD1. The CDR3 consists of 13 residues. V was pared by 5 bases and J by 11 bases, with 11 bases of the junction left unmatched. The germline gives CDR1 MNHEY, CDR2 SMNVEV (reference sequence). The CDR3 bases are TGTGCCAGCAGTCTTCACAGGGGTATAGGGGCTTTCTTT. Translated: CASSLHRGIGAFF.

This clonotype was observed a single time. The chain is built from TRBV29-1 and TRBJ2-7, with 8 nucleotides matching TRBD1. V shed 5 bases, J shed 0 bases, and the junction held 6 bases outside the gene matches. This CDR3 is built from 14 residues. Germline V gene lookup returns CDR1 SQVTM and CDR2 ANQGSEA. Written as DNA, the CDR3 is TGCAGCGTTTTGGGACAGGAGAGCTCCTACGAGCAGTACTTC. Its protein product is CSVLGQESSYEQYF.

The chain employs TRBV30 and TRBJ2-1, with D uncertain. V was pared by 0 bases and J by 13 bases, with 10 bases between. The CDR3 has 11 amino acids. Germline V gives CDR1 GTSNPN, CDR2 SVGIG (reference sequence). The CDR3 DNA is TGTGCCTGGAGTGTAAGACCAGTCCAGTTCTTC. Translated: CAWSVRPVQFF.

Note on this clonotype: A read error may account for a junction end that differs from germline. The chain joins TRBV27 to TRBJ2-6; D perhaps matches TRBD1 (5 bases). CDR1 and CDR2 from the germline V gene are MNHEY and SMNVEV (reference sequence). The CDR3 sequence is 18 residues long. As DNA, the CDR3 is TGTGCCAGCAGTTTATTGTTCGAGGATCGCTCTGGGGCCAACGTCCCGACTTTC. It specifies CASSLLFEDRSGANVPTF.

This clonotype was seen repeatedly, ten times or more. The chain joins TRBV29-1 to TRBJ2-1; D remains ambiguous. The CDR3 contains 12 residues. CDR1 and CDR2 (germline): SQVTM, ANQGSEA. The germline V and J ends were trimmed by 3 bases and 8 bases, with 11 bases remaining between them. The CDR3 sequence: CSVDLVRDEQFF. Written as DNA, the CDR3 is TGCAGCGTTGACCTGGTTAGAGATGAGCAGTTCTTC.

The CDR3 spells CSARPFNQPQHF. The CDR3 DNA sequence: TGCAGTGCTAGACCATTCAATCAGCCCCAGCATTTT. This chain links TRBV20-1 with TRBJ1-5; D ambiguous. V lost 2 bases and J lost 3, with 5 bases in between. The CDR3 contains 12 residues. Germline V CDR1 and CDR2: DFQATT, SNEGSKA (reference sequence).

This clonotype has more than one count but fewer than ten. This sequence joins TRBV20-1 and TRBJ2-5; 7 bases are a match to TRBD2. V gave up 6 bases and J gave up 9 bases; unmatched junction bases: 4. CDR1 DFQATT and CDR2 SNEGSKA come from the germline V gene (reference sequence). The CDR3 length is 10 residues. The CDR3 loop reads CSAGGLAQYF. The CDR3 nucleotides read TGCAGTGCGGGAGGGCTAGCCCAGTACTTC.

Ten or more counts support this clonotype. V and J are TRBV9 and TRBJ2-1, with D tentatively TRBD1 (6 bases). The CDR3 length is 15 residues. With 0 bases removed from V and 0 bases from J, the gap between germline ends came to 7 bases. Germline V CDR1 and CDR2: SGDLS, YYNGEE. DNA of the CDR3: TGTGCCAGCAGCGTAGGACAGGACTCCTACAATGAGCAGTTCTTC. Its translation: CASSVGQDSYNEQFF.

This clonotype was seen repeatedly, ten times or more. The junction does not match germline at one end; this may be a read error. The chain employs TRBV5-1 and TRBJ2-1; D not certain. The CDR3 sequence is 13 residues long. The germline CDR1 and CDR2 sequences are SGHRS and YFSETQ. The CDR3 DNA reads as TGTGCCAGCAGCTTGGGTGGTTCCGATGAGCAGTTCTTC. The encoded protein is CASSLGGSDEQFF.